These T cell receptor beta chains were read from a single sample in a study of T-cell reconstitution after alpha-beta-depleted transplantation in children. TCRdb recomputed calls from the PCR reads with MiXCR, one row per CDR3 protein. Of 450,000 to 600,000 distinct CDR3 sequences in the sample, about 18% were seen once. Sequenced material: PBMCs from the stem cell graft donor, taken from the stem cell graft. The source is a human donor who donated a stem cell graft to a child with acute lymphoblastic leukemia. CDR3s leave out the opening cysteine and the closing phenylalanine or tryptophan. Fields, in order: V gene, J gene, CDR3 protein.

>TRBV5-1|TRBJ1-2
ASSSQGVYGYT
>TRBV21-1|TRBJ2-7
ASSRPGLAGGGQY
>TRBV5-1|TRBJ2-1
ASSLAVGGVEGNEQF
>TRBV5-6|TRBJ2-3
ASSFPPDTQY
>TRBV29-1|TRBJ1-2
SVGAGSA
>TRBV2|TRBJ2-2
ASTGDLTGELF
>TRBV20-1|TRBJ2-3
SASISGRVGTDTQY
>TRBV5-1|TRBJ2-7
ASSSGLVHSYEQY
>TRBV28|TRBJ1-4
ASSRSGGLEKLF
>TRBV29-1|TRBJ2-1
SVVKSGSTYNEQF
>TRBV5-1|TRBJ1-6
ASSYEGGNSPLH
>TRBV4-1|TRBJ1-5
ASSQDPKGGQPQH
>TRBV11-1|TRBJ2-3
ASSLVGHSQVHTDTQY
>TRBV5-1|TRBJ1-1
ASSLEGEGRTEAF
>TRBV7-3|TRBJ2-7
ASSTEGLGLAGTSYEQY
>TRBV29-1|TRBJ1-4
SVVFPRPGPATNEKLF
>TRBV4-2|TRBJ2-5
ASSQDPHQETQY
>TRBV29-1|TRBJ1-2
SVLDNLSYGYT
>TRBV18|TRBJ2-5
ASSPDHPETQY
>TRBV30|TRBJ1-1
AWSVMRQGAF
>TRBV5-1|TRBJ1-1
ASSLGQGAHTEAF
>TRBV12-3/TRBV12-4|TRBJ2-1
ASSLKGQGAYEQF